This TCR beta chain was documented in a study of cytomegalovirus exposure and HLA in healthy donors. Vbeta (60) and Jbeta (13) primers were used in the PCR. Produced via immunoSEQ multiplex PCR; TCRdb's table is partial and in-frame only. In all, the sample yields approximately 170,000 clones. Sequencing was carried out using PBMCs. The sequence was obtained from a woman younger than 35 in good health and CMV-seropositive.

The CDR3 sequence: CSVEVQKETQYF. DNA for the CDR3: TGCAGCGTTGAAGTTCAGAAAGAGACCCAGTACTTC. The V and J genes are TRBV29-1 and TRBJ2-5; D not certain. The CDR3 length is 12 residues. V was clipped by 1 base and J by 3 bases, with 6 bases between them. Germline-derived CDR1 and CDR2 are SQVTM and ANQGSEA.